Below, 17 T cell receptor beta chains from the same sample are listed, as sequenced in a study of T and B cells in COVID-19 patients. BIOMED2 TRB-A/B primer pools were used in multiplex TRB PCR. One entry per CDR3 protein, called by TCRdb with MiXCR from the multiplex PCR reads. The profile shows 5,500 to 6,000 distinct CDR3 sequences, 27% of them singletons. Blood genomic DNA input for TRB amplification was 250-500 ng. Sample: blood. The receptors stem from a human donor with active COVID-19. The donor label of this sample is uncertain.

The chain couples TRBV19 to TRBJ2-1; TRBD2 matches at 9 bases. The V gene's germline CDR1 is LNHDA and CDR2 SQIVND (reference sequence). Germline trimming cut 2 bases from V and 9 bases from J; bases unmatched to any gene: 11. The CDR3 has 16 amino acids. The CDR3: CASSIRASGVFREQFF. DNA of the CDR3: TGTGCCAGTAGTATAAGGGCTAGCGGGGTATTTCGTGAGCAGTTCTTC. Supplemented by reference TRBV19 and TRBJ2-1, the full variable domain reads DGGITQSPKYLFRKEGQNVTLSCEQNLNHDAMYWYRQDPGQGLRLIYYSQIVNDFQKGDIAEGYSVSREKKESFPLTVTSAQKNPTAFYLCASSIRASGVFREQFFGPGTRLTVL.

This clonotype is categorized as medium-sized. The CDR3, as DNA: TGTGCCAGTAGTATACAGCTGAACACTGAAGCTTTCTTT. Translated, it gives CASSIQLNTEAFF. The chain combines TRBV19 with TRBJ1-1; D unresolved. CDR1 LNHDA and CDR2 SQIVND come from the germline V gene (reference sequence). The CDR3 is 13 amino acids. Trimming shortened V by 2 bases and J by 0 bases, and 4 bases separated the two germline ends.

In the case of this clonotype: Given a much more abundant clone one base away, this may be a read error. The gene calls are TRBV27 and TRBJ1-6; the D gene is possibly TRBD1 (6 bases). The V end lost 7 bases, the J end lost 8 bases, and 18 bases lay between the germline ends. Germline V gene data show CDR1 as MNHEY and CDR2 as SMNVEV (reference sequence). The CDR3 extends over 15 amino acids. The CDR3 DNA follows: TGTGCCAGCATTTTGTTGCAGGGGTGGGATTCACCCCTCCACTTT. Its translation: CASILLQGWDSPLHF.

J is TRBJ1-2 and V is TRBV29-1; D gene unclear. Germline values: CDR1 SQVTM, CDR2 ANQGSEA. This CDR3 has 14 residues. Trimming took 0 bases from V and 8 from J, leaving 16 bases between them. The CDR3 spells CSVEDRMGSGGYTF. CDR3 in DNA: TGCAGCGTTGAAGATCGCATGGGAAGTGGAGGCTACACCTTC. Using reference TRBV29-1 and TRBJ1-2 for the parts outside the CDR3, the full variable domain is SAVISQKPSRDICQRGTSLTIQCQVDSQVTMMFWYRQQPGQSLTLIATANQGSEATYESGFVIDKFPISRPNLTFSTLTVSNMSPEDSSIYLCSVEDRMGSGGYTFGSGTRLTVV.

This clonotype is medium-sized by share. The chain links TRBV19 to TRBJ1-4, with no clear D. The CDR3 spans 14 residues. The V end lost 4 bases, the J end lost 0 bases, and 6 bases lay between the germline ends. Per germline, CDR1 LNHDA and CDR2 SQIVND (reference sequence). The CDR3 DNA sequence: TGTGCCAGTAGTACGTATACAACTAATGAAAAACTGTTTTTT. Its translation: CASSTYTTNEKLFF.

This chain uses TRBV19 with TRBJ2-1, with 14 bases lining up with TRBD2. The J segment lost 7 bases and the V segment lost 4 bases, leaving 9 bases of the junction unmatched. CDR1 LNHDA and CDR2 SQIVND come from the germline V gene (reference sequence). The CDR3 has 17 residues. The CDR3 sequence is CASSKPGLAGVRNEQFF. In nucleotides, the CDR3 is TGTGCCAGTAGTAAGCCGGGACTAGCGGGAGTACGGAATGAGCAGTTCTTC.

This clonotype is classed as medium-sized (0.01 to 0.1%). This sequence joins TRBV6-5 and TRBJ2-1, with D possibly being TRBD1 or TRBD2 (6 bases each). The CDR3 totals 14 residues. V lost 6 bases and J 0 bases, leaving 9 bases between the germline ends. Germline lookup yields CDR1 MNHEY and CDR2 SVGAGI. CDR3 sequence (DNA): TGTGCCAGCAGGCGGGACAACTCCTACAATGAGCAGTTCTTC. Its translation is CASRRDNSYNEQFF.

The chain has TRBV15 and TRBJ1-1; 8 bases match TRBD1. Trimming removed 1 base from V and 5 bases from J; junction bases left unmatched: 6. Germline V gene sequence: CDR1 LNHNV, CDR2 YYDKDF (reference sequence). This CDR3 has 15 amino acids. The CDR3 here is CATSRAPTGETEAFF. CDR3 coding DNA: TGTGCCACCAGCAGAGCCCCGACAGGGGAGACTGAAGCTTTCTTT.

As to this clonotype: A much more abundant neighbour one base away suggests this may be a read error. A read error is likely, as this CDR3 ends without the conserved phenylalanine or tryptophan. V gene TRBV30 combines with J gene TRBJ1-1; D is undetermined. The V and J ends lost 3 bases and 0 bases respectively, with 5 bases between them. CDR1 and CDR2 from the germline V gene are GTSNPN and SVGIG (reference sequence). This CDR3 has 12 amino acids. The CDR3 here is CAWRGMNTEAFL. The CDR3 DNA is TGTGCCTGGAGGGGGATGAACACTGAAGCTTTCCTT.

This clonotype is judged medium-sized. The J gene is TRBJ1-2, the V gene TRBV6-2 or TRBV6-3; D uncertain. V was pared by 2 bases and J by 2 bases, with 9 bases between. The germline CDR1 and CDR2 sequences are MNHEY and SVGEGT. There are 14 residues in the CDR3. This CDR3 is CASSYKVRNYGYTF. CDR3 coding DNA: TGTGCCAGCAGTTACAAGGTCCGAAACTATGGCTACACCTTC.

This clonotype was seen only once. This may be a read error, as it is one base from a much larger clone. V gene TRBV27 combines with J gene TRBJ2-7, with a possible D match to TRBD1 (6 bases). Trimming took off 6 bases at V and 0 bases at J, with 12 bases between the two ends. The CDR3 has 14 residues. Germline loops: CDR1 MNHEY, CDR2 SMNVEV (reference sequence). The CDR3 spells CASRKDSNSYEQYF. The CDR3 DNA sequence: TGTGCCAGCAGGAAGGACAGCAACTCCTACGAGCAGTACTTC.

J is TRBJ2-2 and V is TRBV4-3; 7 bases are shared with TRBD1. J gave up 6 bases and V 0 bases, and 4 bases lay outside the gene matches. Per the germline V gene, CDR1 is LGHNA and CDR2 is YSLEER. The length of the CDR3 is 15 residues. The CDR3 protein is CASSQDGQGAGELFF. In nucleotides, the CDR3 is TGCGCCAGCAGCCAAGATGGTCAGGGGGCCGGGGAGCTGTTTTTT.

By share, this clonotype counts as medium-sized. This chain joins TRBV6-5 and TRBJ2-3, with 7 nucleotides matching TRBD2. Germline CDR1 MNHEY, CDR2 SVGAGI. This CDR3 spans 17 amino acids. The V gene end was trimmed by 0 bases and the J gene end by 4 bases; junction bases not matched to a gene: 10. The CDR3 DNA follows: TGTGCCAGCAGTTACTCGACGGCCGGGAGGAGGCCAGATACGCAGTATTTT. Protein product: CASSYSTAGRRPDTQYF.

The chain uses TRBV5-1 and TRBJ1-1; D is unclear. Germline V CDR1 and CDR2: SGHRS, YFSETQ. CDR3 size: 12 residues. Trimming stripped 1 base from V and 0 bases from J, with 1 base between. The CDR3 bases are TGCGCCAGCAGCTTGTTGAACACTGAAGCTTTCTTT. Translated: CASSLLNTEAFF.

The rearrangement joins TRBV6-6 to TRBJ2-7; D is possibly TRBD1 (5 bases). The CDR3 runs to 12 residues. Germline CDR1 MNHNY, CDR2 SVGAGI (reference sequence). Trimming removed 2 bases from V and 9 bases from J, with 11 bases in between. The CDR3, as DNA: TGTGCCAGCAGTTACCTGCAGGGCGGGCAGTACTTC. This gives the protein CASSYLQGGQYF.

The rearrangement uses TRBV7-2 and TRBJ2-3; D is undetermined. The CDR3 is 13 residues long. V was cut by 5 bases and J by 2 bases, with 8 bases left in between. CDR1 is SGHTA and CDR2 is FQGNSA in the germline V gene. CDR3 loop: CASSPSHTDTQYF. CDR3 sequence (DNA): TGTGCCAGCAGCCCTTCCCACACAGATACGCAGTATTTT. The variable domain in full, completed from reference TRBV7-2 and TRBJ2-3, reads GAGVSQSPSNKVTEKGKDVELRCDPISGHTALYWYRQSLGQGLEFLIYFQGNSAPDKSGLPSDRFSAERTGGSVSTLTIQRTQQEDSAVYLCASSPSHTDTQYFGPGTRLTVL.

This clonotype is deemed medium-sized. Here the CDR3 reads CASKQAVSSYEQYF. CDR3 DNA: TGTGCCAGTAAGCAGGCCGTCAGCTCCTACGAGCAGTACTTC. The genes are TRBV19 and TRBJ2-7, with D unclear. Germline V gene sequence: CDR1 LNHDA, CDR2 SQIVND (reference sequence). Trimming cost V 7 bases and J 0 bases, with 13 bases left between them. The CDR3 totals 14 residues.